The 4 T cell receptor beta chains presented below share a single source sample, sequenced in a study of cytomegalovirus exposure and HLA in healthy donors (dated by TCRdb to the late 2010s). To prepare the library, the immunoSEQ multiplex PCR assay was applied. For the multiplex PCR, a mixture combining 60 forward primers for TCR Vbeta segments and 13 reverse primers for TCR Jbeta segments was used. TCRdb mirrors the immuneACCESS table, restricted to in-frame sequences. Some clones are absent from its copies; in checked studies, under half trace to an unresolved V gene, and the reason for the others is unknown. The sample data list some 130,000 clones, and approximately 79% of these were observed just once. 6.5% to 7% of the sample rests with the top ten. Sequenced: PBMCs. Source of these receptors: a man aged 35 to 55 in good health and CMV-seropositive.

The CDR3 DNA reads as TGTGCCAGCAGCGTTAGCGGGAGTCTCACCGGGGAGCTGTTTTTT. Translating it yields CASSVSGSLTGELFF. The V gene is TRBV7-2, the J gene TRBJ2-2; 9 bases are shared with TRBD2. Germline CDR1 SGHTA, CDR2 FQGNSA. V lost 5 bases and J lost 4; bases outside the gene matches: 5. The CDR3 is 15 amino acids.

CDR3 DNA sequence: TGTGCCAGCAGCTTAGGTCAGCGGGGTGGGAATGAGCAGTTCTTC. This sequence encodes CASSLGQRGGNEQFF. The chain has TRBV7-2 and TRBJ2-1; TRBD2 aligns across 7 bases. Trimming cost V 1 base and J 7 bases; bases outside gene matches: 7. Germline V gene sequence: CDR1 SGHTA, CDR2 FQGNSA. This CDR3 is built from 15 residues.

The rearrangement uses TRBV14 and TRBJ1-5; D unclear. V dropped 0 bases and J dropped 6 bases, with 6 bases sitting between them. Germline assignment: CDR1 SGHDN and CDR2 FVKESK. The CDR3 runs 13 residues. The CDR3, as DNA: TGTGCCAGCAGCCAAGATTTTAGTCAGCCCCAGCATTTT. As protein: CASSQDFSQPQHF.

The rearrangement uses TRBV10-3 and TRBJ1-4, with D uncertain. CDR3 length: 12 amino acids. V was cut by 2 bases and J by 8 bases, with 6 bases left in between. CDR1 is ENHRY and CDR2 is SYGVKD in the germline V gene. CDR3 sequence reads: CAISEGGEKLFF. For the CDR3, the DNA is TGTGCCATCAGTGAGGGCGGCGAAAAACTGTTTTTT.